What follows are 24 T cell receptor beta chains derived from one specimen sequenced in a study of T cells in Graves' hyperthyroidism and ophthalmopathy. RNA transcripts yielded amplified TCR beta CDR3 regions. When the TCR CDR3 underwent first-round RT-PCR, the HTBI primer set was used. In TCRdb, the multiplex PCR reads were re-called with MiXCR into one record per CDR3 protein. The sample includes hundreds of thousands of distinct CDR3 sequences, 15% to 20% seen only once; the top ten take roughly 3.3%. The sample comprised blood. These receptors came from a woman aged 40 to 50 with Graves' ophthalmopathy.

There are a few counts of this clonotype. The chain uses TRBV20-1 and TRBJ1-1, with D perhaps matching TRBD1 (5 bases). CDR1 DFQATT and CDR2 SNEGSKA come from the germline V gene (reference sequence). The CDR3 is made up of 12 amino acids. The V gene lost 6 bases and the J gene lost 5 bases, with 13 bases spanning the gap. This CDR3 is CSARDGGTEAFF. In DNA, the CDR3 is TGCAGTGCGAGGGACGGAGGAACTGAAGCTTTCTTT.

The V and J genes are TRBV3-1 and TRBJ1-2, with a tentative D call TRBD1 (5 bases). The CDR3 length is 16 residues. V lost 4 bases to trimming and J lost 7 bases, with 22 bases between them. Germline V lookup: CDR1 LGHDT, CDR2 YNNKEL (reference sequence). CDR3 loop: CASSPLGGRASGGYTF. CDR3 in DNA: TGTGCCAGCAGCCCCCTTGGTGGCAGGGCCAGTGGTGGCTACACCTTC. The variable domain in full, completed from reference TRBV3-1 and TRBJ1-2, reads DTAVSQTPKYLVTQMGNDKSIKCEQNLGHDTMYWYKQDSKKFLKIMFSYNNKELIINETVPNRFSPKSPDKAHLNLHINSLELGDSAVYFCASSPLGGRASGGYTFGSGTRLTVV.

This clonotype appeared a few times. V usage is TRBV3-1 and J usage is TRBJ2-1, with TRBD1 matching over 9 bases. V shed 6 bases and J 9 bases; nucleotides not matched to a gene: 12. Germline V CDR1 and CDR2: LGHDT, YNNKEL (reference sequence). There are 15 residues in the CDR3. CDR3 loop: CASREQGALGGEQFF. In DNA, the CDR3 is TGTGCCAGCAGGGAACAGGGGGCATTAGGAGGTGAGCAGTTCTTC.

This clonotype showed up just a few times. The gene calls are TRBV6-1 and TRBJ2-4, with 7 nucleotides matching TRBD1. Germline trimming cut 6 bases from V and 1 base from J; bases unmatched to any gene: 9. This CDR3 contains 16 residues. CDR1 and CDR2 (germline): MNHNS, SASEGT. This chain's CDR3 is CASREQGMRAKNIQYF. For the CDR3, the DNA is TGTGCCAGCAGAGAACAGGGGATGAGGGCCAAAAACATTCAGTACTTC.

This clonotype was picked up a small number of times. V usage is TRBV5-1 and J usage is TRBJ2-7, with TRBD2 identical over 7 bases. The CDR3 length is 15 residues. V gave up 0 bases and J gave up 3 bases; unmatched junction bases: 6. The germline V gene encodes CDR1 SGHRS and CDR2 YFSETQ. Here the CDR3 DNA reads TGCGCCAGCAGCTTGGGAGGGGCTAGCGGCTACGAGCAGTACTTC. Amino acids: CASSLGGASGYEQYF.

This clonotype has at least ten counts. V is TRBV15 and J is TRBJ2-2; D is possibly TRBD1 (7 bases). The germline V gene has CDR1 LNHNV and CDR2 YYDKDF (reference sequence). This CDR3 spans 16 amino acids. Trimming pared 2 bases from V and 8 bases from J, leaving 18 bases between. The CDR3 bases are TGTGCCACCAGCAGAAGGACAGGCGGGAACAGTGGGGAGCTGTTTTTT. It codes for CATSRRTGGNSGELFF. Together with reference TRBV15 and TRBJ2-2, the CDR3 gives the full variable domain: DAMVIQNPRYQVTQFGKPVTLSCSQTLNHNVMYWYQQKSSQAPKLLFHYYDKDFNNEADTPDNFQSRRPNTSFCFLDIRSPGLGDTAMYLCATSRRTGGNSGELFFGEGSRLTVL.

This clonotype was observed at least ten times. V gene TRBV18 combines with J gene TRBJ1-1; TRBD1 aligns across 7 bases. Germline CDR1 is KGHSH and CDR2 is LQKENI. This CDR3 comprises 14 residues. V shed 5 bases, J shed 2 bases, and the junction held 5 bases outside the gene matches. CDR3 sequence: CASSTNRGNTEAFF. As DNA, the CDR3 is TGTGCCAGCTCAACCAACAGGGGAAACACTGAAGCTTTCTTT.

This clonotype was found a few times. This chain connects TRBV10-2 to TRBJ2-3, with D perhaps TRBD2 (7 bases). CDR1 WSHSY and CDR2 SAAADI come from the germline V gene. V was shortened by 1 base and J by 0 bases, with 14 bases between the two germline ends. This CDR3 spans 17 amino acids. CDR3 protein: CASSEWGGGLSTDTQYF. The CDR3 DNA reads TGCGCCAGCAGTGAGTGGGGAGGGGGGCTGAGCACAGATACGCAGTATTTT.

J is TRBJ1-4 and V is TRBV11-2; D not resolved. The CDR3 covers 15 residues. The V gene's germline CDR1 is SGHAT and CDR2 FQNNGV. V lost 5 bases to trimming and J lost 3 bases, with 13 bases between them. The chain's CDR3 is CASSLTRLSNEKLFF. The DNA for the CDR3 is TGTGCCAGCAGCCTAACCCGCTTATCTAATGAAAAACTGTTTTTT.

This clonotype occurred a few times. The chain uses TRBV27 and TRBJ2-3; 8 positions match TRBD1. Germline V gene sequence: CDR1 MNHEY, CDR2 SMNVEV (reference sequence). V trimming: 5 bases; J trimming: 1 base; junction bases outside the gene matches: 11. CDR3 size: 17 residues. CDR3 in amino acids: CASSPKVQGARTDTQYF. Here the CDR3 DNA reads TGTGCCAGCAGTCCTAAGGTCCAGGGGGCGCGCACAGATACGCAGTATTTT.

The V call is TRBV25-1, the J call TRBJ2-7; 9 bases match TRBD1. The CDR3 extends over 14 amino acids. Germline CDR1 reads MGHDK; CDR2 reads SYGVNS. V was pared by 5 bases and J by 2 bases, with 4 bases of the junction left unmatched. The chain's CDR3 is CASSKGQGTYEQYF. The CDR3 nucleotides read TGTGCCAGCAGTAAGGGACAGGGAACCTACGAGCAGTACTTC.

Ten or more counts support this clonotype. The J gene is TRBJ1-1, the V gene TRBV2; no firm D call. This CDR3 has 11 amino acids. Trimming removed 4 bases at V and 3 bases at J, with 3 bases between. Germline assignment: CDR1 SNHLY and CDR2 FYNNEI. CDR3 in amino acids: CASSGHTEAFF. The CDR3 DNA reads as TGTGCCAGCAGTGGGCACACTGAAGCTTTCTTT.

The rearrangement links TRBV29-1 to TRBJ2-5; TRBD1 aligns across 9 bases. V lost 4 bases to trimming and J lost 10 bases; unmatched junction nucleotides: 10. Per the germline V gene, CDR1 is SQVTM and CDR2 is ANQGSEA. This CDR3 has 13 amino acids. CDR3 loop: CSVGGTGFRDQYF. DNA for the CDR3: TGCAGCGTTGGGGGGACAGGGTTCCGGGACCAGTACTTC.

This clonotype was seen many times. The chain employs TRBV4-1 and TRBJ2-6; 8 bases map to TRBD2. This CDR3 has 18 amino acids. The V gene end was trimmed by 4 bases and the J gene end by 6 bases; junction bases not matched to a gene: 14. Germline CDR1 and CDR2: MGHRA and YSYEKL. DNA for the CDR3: TGCGCCAGCAGCCCTTTCGGTCTAGCGGGTGGTGAGGCCAACGTCCTGACTTTC. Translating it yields CASSPFGLAGGEANVLTF.

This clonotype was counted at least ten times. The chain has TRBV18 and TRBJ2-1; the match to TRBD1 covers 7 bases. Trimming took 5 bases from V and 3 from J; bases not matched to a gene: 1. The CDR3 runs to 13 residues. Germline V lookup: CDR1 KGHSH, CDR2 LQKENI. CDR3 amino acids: CASSAGGYNEQFF. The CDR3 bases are TGTGCCAGCTCAGCAGGGGGCTACAATGAGCAGTTCTTC.

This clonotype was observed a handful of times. The CDR3 protein is CSARDEYKRGRADTQYF. The CDR3 DNA reads TGCAGTGCTAGAGACGAATACAAGCGGGGACGGGCAGATACGCAGTATTTT. The genes are TRBV20-1 and TRBJ2-3; 7 bases align to TRBD2. From germline, CDR1 is DFQATT and CDR2 SNEGSKA (reference sequence). With 0 bases clipped from V and 4 bases from J, the junction kept 13 bases outside the gene matches. The CDR3 spans 17 residues.

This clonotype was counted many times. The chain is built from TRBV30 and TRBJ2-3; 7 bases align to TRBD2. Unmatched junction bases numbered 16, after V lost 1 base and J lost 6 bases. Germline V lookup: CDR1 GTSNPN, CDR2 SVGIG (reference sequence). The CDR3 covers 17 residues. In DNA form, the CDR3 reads TGTGCCTGGAGTGCTCCAATATTTAGCGGGCACGGGGATACGCAGTATTTT. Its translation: CAWSAPIFSGHGDTQYF. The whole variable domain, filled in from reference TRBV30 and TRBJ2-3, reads SQTIHQWPATLVQPVGSPLSLECTVEGTSNPNLYWYRQAAGRGLQLLFYSVGIGQISSEVPQNLSASRPQDRQFILSSKKLLLSDSGFYLCAWSAPIFSGHGDTQYFGPGTRLTVL.

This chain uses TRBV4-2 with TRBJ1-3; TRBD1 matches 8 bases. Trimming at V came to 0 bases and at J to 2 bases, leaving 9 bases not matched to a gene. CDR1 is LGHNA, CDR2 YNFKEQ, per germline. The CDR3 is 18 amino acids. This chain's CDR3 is CASSQDQTTDRAGNTIYF. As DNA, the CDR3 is TGTGCCAGCAGCCAAGACCAGACTACGGACAGGGCTGGAAACACCATATATTTT.

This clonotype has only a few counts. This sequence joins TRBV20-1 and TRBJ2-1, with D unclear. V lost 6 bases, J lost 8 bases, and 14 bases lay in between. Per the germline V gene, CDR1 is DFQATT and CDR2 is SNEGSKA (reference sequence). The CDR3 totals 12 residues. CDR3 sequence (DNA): TGCAGTGCACATAAGGGTGCATATGAGCAGTTCTTC. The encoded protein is CSAHKGAYEQFF.

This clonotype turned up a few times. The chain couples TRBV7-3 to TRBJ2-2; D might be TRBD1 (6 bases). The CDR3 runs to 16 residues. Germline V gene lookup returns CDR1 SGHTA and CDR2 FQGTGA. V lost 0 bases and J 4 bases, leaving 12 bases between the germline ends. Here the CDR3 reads CASSLTRGGGTGELFF. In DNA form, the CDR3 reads TGTGCCAGCAGCTTAACGAGAGGGGGTGGCACCGGGGAGCTGTTTTTT. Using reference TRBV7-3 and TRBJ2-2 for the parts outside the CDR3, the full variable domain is GAGVSQTPSNKVTEKGKYVELRCDPISGHTALYWYRQSLGQGPEFLIYFQGTGAADDSGLPNDRFFAVRPEGSVSTLKIQRTERGDSAVYLCASSLTRGGGTGELFFGEGSRLTVL.

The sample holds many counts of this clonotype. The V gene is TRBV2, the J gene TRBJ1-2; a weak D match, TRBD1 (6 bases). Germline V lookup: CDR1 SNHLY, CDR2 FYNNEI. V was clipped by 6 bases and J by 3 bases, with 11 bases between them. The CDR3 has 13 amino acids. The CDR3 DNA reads TGTGCCAGCAGCGAGGGGGGGGACTATGGCTACACCTTC. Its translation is CASSEGGDYGYTF.

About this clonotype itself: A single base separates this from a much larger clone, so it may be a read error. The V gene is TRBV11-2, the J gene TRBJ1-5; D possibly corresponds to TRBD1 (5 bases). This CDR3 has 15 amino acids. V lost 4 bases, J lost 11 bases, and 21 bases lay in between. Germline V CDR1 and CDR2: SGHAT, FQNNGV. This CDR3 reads CASSSLSGHQQSQHF. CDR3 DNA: TGTGCCAGCAGCTCCTTATCCGGACACCAACAGTCCCAGCATTTT.

As DNA, the CDR3 is TGTGCCAGCCGGACAGGGGTTGGGGGGAACTATGGCTACACCTTC. Its translation is CASRTGVGGNYGYTF. The V gene is TRBV6-1, the J gene TRBJ1-2; 9 nucleotides align to TRBD1. V lost 8 bases to trimming and J lost 2 bases; unmatched junction nucleotides: 9. CDR1 MNHNS and CDR2 SASEGT come from the germline V gene. CDR3 length: 15 residues.

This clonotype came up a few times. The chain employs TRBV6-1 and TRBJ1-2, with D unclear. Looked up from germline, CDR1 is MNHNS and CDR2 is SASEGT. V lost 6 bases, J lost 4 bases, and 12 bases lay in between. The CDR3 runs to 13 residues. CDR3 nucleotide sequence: TGTGCCAGCAGGCCGACGGTTCTCTATGGCTACACCTTC. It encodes CASRPTVLYGYTF.